Shown below are 23 T cell receptor beta chains from a single sample sequenced in a study of OX40 agonist ivuxolimab in advanced cancers. Assay: immunoSEQ multiplex PCR; the TCRdb copy retains only in-frame clones and omits some. The table lists roughly 60,000 clones, over 75% of them singletons. Source: CD4+ or CD8+ T cells sorted from blood, taken in a trial of the OX40 agonist ivuxolimab. The receptors were sampled from an adult with an advanced solid tumor such as melanoma, head and neck, liver or kidney cancer.

The V and J genes are TRBV30 and TRBJ2-2; 7 bases agree with TRBD1. Germline V gene data show CDR1 as GTSNPN and CDR2 as SVGIG (reference sequence). Germline trimming cut 3 bases from V and 1 base from J; bases unmatched to any gene: 2. This CDR3 has 14 residues. The CDR3 here is CAWSWTGNTGELFF. As DNA, the CDR3 is TGTGCCTGGAGCTGGACAGGGAACACCGGGGAGCTGTTTTTT.

This clone was recorded a few times. J is TRBJ1-5 and V is TRBV14; D is unclear. The germline CDR1 and CDR2 sequences are SGHDN and FVKESK. The V end lost 1 base, the J end lost 6 bases, and 7 bases lay between the germline ends. The CDR3 contains 13 residues. This CDR3 reads CASSQGPGQPQHF. CDR3 nucleotides: TGTGCCAGCAGCCAAGGTCCAGGTCAGCCCCAGCATTTT.

The V gene is TRBV5-1, the J gene TRBJ1-2; D possibly corresponds to TRBD1 (5 bases). The CDR3 runs 13 residues. CDR1 and CDR2 from the germline V gene are SGHRS and YFSETQ. The ends were cut back, 1 base at V and 8 bases at J, with 12 bases in the middle. For the CDR3, the DNA is TGCGCCAGCAGCTTGTTCAGGGCAGAGGGCTACACCTTC. Translation gives CASSLFRAEGYTF.

This clone showed up just once. The chain has TRBV7-3 and TRBJ2-7; D is uncertain. V was clipped by 2 bases and J by 0 bases, with 14 bases between them. Germline CDR1 and CDR2: SGHTA and FQGTGA. This CDR3 spans 16 amino acids. The CDR3 sequence is CASSLDPASSSYEQYF. DNA of the CDR3: TGTGCCAGCAGCTTAGATCCGGCTTCTTCCTCCTACGAGCAGTACTTC.

This clone was picked up one time. This chain connects TRBV28 to TRBJ2-1; D ambiguous. The CDR3 contains 13 residues. Between the trimmed V and J ends, which lost 6 bases and 2 bases, there was a span of 8 bases. In germline, CDR1 is MDHEN, CDR2 SYDVKM. CDR3: CASRPGTYNEQFF. The CDR3 DNA follows: TGTGCCAGCAGACCAGGAACCTACAATGAGCAGTTCTTC.

The rearrangement links TRBV11-2 to TRBJ2-2; the D gene is possibly TRBD2 (5 bases). CDR1 and CDR2 (germline): SGHAT, FQNNGV. The CDR3 is 16 amino acids. Deletions cut 1 base from V and 0 bases from J, with 9 bases between. CDR3 region: CASSLVGAANTGELFF. The CDR3 nucleotides are TGTGCCAGCAGCTTAGTGGGAGCGGCGAACACCGGGGAGCTGTTTTTT.

The CDR3 reads CASSQGGPPGNTIYF. The CDR3 coding sequence is TGTGCCAGCAGTCAGGGGGGGCCGCCTGGAAACACCATATATTTT. The V and J genes are TRBV27 and TRBJ1-3; 7 nucleotides line up with TRBD1. The CDR3 consists of 15 residues. Per the germline V gene, CDR1 is MNHEY and CDR2 is SMNVEV (reference sequence). V lost 5 bases, J lost 2 bases, and 6 bases stayed unmatched.

The rearrangement joins TRBV5-4 to TRBJ2-3; 8 nucleotides align to TRBD2. Germline V lookup: CDR1 SGHNT, CDR2 YYREEE (reference sequence). The ends lost 0 bases at V and 2 bases at J; junction bases unmatched: 2. The CDR3 runs 15 residues. CDR3 sequence reads: CASSLGGGYTDTQYF. CDR3 nucleotides: TGTGCCAGCAGCTTGGGCGGGGGGTACACAGATACGCAGTATTTT. The full variable domain, with the rest looked up from reference TRBV5-4 and TRBJ2-3, is ETGVTQSPTHLIKTRGQQVTLRCSSQSGHNTVSWYQQALGQGPQFIFQYYREEENGRGNFPPRFSGLQFPNYSSELNVNALELDDSALYLCASSLGGGYTDTQYFGPGTRLTVL.

The chain links TRBV6-4 to TRBJ2-1; TRBD1 might be the D (6 bases). The ends were cut back, 6 bases at V and 2 bases at J, with 14 bases in the middle. Germline CDR1 reads MRHNA; CDR2 reads SNTAGT. The CDR3 loop spans 15 amino acids. The CDR3 bases are TGTGCCAGCAGCCCCCAGGGACATACCTACAATGAGCAGTTCTTC. Residues: CASSPQGHTYNEQFF.

The V gene is TRBV11-2, the J gene TRBJ1-3; no reliable D call. CDR1 is SGHAT, CDR2 FQNNGV, per germline. Trimming cost V 8 bases and J 4 bases, with 9 bases left between them. The CDR3 has 12 residues. As DNA, the CDR3 is TGTGCCAGCCGTTCGAGGGGAAACACCATATATTTT. It codes for CASRSRGNTIYF. Looking up the rest from reference TRBV11-2 and TRBJ1-3 gives the full variable domain: EAGVAQSPRYKIIEKRQSVAFWCNPISGHATLYWYQQILGQGPKLLIQFQNNGVVDDSQLPKDRFSAERLKGVDSTLKIQPAKLEDSAVYLCASRSRGNTIYFGEGSWLTVV.

This clone came up a few times. V usage is TRBV5-8 and J usage is TRBJ1-1; D is unresolved. The V end lost 4 bases, the J end lost 7 bases, and 8 bases lay between the germline ends. Germline CDR1 and CDR2: SGHTS and YDEGEE. The CDR3 extends over 11 amino acids. Here the CDR3 reads CASSTWGEAFF. In DNA, the CDR3 is TGTGCCAGCAGCACTTGGGGTGAAGCTTTCTTT.

The chain couples TRBV5-5 to TRBJ2-2; the D gene is possibly TRBD1 (5 bases). The CDR3 loop spans 16 amino acids. Germline-derived CDR1 and CDR2 are SGHKS and YYEKEE (reference sequence). V gave up 3 bases and J gave up 4 bases, with 16 bases separating them. CDR3: CASSSAVGASTGELFF. Here the CDR3 DNA reads TGTGCCAGCAGCTCCGCCGTAGGGGCTTCCACCGGGGAGCTGTTTTTT.

This clone occurred once. The chain carries TRBV27 and TRBJ1-3, with D uncertain. CDR1 MNHEY and CDR2 SMNVEV come from the germline V gene (reference sequence). V dropped 2 bases and J dropped 0 bases, with 8 bases sitting between them. The CDR3 extends over 15 amino acids. The CDR3 protein is CASSLSKSSGNTIYF. Here the CDR3 DNA reads TGTGCCAGCAGTTTAAGTAAGAGCTCTGGAAACACCATATATTTT.

The rearrangement joins TRBV6-1 to TRBJ2-7, with 11 bases lining up with TRBD2. Germline-derived CDR1 and CDR2 are MNHNS and SASEGT. The CDR3 runs 15 residues. V lost 5 bases to trimming and J lost 5 bases; unmatched junction nucleotides: 8. CDR3 protein: CASSTKLAGVNEQYF. CDR3 DNA: TGTGCCAGCAGTACCAAACTAGCGGGAGTCAACGAGCAGTACTTC.

The DNA for the CDR3 is TGTGCCAGCAGTATAATTACACGGGGGAATCCTGAAGCTTTCTTT. Its protein is CASSIITRGNPEAFF. This chain joins TRBV6-6 and TRBJ1-1; D is possibly TRBD1 (5 bases). Trimming pared 5 bases from V and 6 bases from J, leaving 19 bases between. The CDR3 length is 15 residues. The germline V gene has CDR1 MNHNY and CDR2 SVGAGI (reference sequence).

This chain connects TRBV2 to TRBJ2-2; 10 bases match TRBD2. This CDR3 has 14 amino acids. V dropped 7 bases and J dropped 6; count of bases not matched to a gene: 5. Germline CDR1 is SNHLY and CDR2 is FYNNEI. DNA for the CDR3: TGTGCCAGCAAGGAGCGGGGGGGTCCCGGGGAGCTGTTTTTT. Residues: CASKERGGPGELFF.

The gene calls are TRBV10-2 and TRBJ1-1, with TRBD1 matching over 9 bases. CDR1 WSHSY and CDR2 SAAADI come from the germline V gene. V lost 7 bases and J lost 4; bases outside the gene matches: 4. This CDR3 has 13 amino acids. The CDR3 is CASILQGATEAFF. CDR3 coding DNA: TGCGCCAGCATACTACAGGGGGCCACTGAAGCTTTCTTT.

This clone was found once. The J gene is TRBJ2-3, the V gene TRBV6-4; D is unclear. The germline V gene has CDR1 MRHNA and CDR2 SNTAGT. This CDR3 contains 12 residues. Trimming pared 1 base from V and 10 bases from J, leaving 9 bases between. The DNA for the CDR3 is TGTGCCAGCAGTGACTTAGGGCGTCCGCAGTATTTT. This sequence encodes CASSDLGRPQYF.

The V call is TRBV2, the J call TRBJ1-4, with no clear D. Trimming shortened V by 6 bases and J by 2 bases, and 13 bases separated the two germline ends. The CDR3 covers 15 residues. Germline values: CDR1 SNHLY, CDR2 FYNNEI. The CDR3 coding sequence is TGTGCCAGCAGCAAAAGAGGAGGTACTAATGAAAAACTGTTTTTT. Protein product: CASSKRGGTNEKLFF.

This sequence joins TRBV5-1 and TRBJ2-5; 7 bases fit TRBD1. Germline V gene lookup returns CDR1 SGHRS and CDR2 YFSETQ. After removal of 0 bases from V and 4 bases from J, the junction contained 3 bases not matched to a gene. CDR3 length: 14 residues. The CDR3 spells CASSLVQGPETQYF. The CDR3 DNA reads TGCGCCAGCAGCTTGGTACAGGGGCCAGAGACCCAGTACTTC.

This chain uses TRBV6-4 with TRBJ1-1; 8 nucleotides line up with TRBD1. The CDR3 runs to 15 residues. Germline-derived CDR1 and CDR2 are MRHNA and SNTAGT. The V segment lost 6 bases and the J segment 3 bases; nucleotides outside the gene matches: 9. In DNA form, the CDR3 reads TGTGCCAGCAGAACAAATCCAGGGGGCTACACTGAAGCTTTCTTT. As protein: CASRTNPGGYTEAFF.

The rearrangement links TRBV6-1 to TRBJ1-1; D unresolved. This CDR3 comprises 12 residues. Germline V gives CDR1 MNHNS, CDR2 SASEGT. Trimming removed 5 bases at V and 11 bases at J, with 15 bases between. The CDR3 DNA sequence: TGTGCCAGCAGTCTAAGCGGACCGGGGGCTTTCTTT. Translation: CASSLSGPGAFF.

The chain is built from TRBV7-9 and TRBJ1-4, with D tentatively TRBD1 (5 bases). The germline gives CDR1 SEHNR, CDR2 FQNEAQ (reference sequence). The V and J ends lost 6 bases and 6 bases respectively, with 11 bases between them. This CDR3 comprises 13 residues. In DNA, the CDR3 is TGTGCCAGCAGGGACGGGACCTATGAAAAACTGTTTTTT. It translates to CASRDGTYEKLFF.